The 7 T cell receptor beta chains below all came from one sample that was sequenced in a study of blood T cell repertoires in COVID-19 (dated by TCRdb to the early 2020s). Library creation used the immunoSEQ multiplex PCR assay. TCRdb re-hosts the immuneACCESS table, in-frame sequences only. Its copies lack some clones; in the studies checked, an unresolved V gene accounts for under half of them, and the cause for the rest is not known. The sample data list about 350,000 clones, and roughly 90% of these were observed just once. Over 0.9% of the sample lies in the top ten. Sequencing input: PBMCs or T cells enriched from blood (not recorded which). These TCRs come from a woman aged 25 to 39 who had been exposed to COVID-19.

This chain connects TRBV2 to TRBJ1-5, with D unresolved. The CDR3 is 12 amino acids. The germline CDR1 and CDR2 sequences are SNHLY and FYNNEI. Between the trimmed V and J ends, which lost 6 bases and 4 bases, there was a span of 7 bases. CDR3 in amino acids: CASSKQNQPQHF. CDR3 in DNA: TGTGCCAGCAGCAAACAGAATCAGCCCCAGCATTTT.

This chain connects TRBV7-9 to TRBJ2-1, with 7 bases lining up with TRBD1. With V trimmed by 5 bases and J by 5 bases, 9 bases remained unmatched. This CDR3 is 15 amino acids long. CDR1 and CDR2 (germline): SEHNR, FQNEAQ (reference sequence). CDR3 nucleotides: TGTGCCAGCAGCAACAACAGGGGACGGGACAATGAGCAGTTCTTC. Its protein product is CASSNNRGRDNEQFF.

This rearrangement joins TRBV19 to TRBJ2-3, with 7 bases identical to TRBD2. The germline V gene has CDR1 LNHDA and CDR2 SQIVND (reference sequence). V lost 8 bases, J lost 5 bases, and 16 bases stayed unmatched. This CDR3 has 16 residues. The CDR3 nucleotides read TGTGCCAGTTCCCACAATTCGGCGGGAGTCATAGATACGCAGTATTTT. As protein: CASSHNSAGVIDTQYF.

The CDR3 region is CASQPSGSLHEQYF. Here the CDR3 DNA reads TGTGCCAGCCAACCCAGCGGGAGCCTCCACGAGCAGTACTTC. The chain carries TRBV28 and TRBJ2-7; 8 nucleotides align to TRBD2. Germline loops: CDR1 MDHEN, CDR2 SYDVKM. CDR3 length: 14 residues. With 8 bases clipped from V and 5 bases from J, the junction kept 11 bases outside the gene matches.

This clone was counted a few times. V usage is TRBV5-1 and J usage is TRBJ2-2; TRBD2 matches 10 bases. V trimming: 6 bases; J trimming: 3 bases; junction bases outside the gene matches: 5. Germline V gives CDR1 SGHRS, CDR2 YFSETQ. This CDR3 is 15 amino acids long. CDR3 DNA sequence: TGCGCCAGCACCCCAGGACTAGCGGACACCGGGGAGCTGTTTTTT. This sequence encodes CASTPGLADTGELFF.

V gene TRBV5-1 combines with J gene TRBJ2-7; 10 bases line up with TRBD2. Germline V gene lookup returns CDR1 SGHRS and CDR2 YFSETQ. This CDR3 has 13 amino acids. Germline trimming cut 7 bases from V and 1 base from J; bases unmatched to any gene: 2. CDR3 bases: TGCGCCAGCGCTAGCGGGAGTTCCTACGAGCAGTACTTC. Translation gives CASASGSSYEQYF.

V gene TRBV9 combines with J gene TRBJ2-3; the match to TRBD2 covers 10 bases. In germline, CDR1 is SGDLS, CDR2 YYNGEE. Unmatched junction bases numbered 8, after V lost 6 bases and J lost 7 bases. CDR3 length equals 14 residues. The CDR3 DNA reads as TGTGCCAGCAATCCTAGCGGGAGTGGTAATACGCAGTATTTT. It is translated as CASNPSGSGNTQYF.